This note documents a single T cell receptor beta chain sequence. The antigen is not known. This specimen comes from a study of cytomegalovirus exposure and HLA in healthy donors. The V and J ends lost 4 bases and 1 base respectively, with 11 bases between them. The CDR3 runs to 14 residues. From germline, CDR1 is SGHRS and CDR2 YFSETQ. It was with 60 Vbeta and 13 Jbeta primers that the PCR ran. The data were produced by immunoSEQ multiplex PCR, yet TCRdb's version contains in-frame clones alone and is incomplete. The repertoire includes under 200,000 clones, 70% to 90% of them detected once, and about 7% sits in the top ten. Findings and limits, study-wide: A prior analysis recorded that most TCR beta V segments were productive about 87% or about 30% of the time. Reported performance of the classifier showed diagnosis of cytomegalovirus status with high specificity and sensitivity. At a 0.05 false discovery rate, a later analysis found around 17,000 TCR beta sequences to be associated with HLA alleles. The study put 150 to 200 TCR beta chains on its list as cytomegalovirus-associated.

V and J are TRBV5-1 and TRBJ2-5, with TRBD1 as a possible D gene (6 bases). This TCR was sampled from a woman in her twenties or thirties in good health and CMV-seropositive. The sample consisted of PBMCs. This chain's CDR3 is CASSLYRAQETQYF. The CDR3 DNA follows: TGCGCCAGCAGCCTATACAGGGCCCAAGAGACCCAGTACTTC.